This is a list of T cell receptor beta chains from one sample in a study of beta chain features in type 1 diabetes. Assay used: immunoSEQ multiplex PCR; TCRdb lists only in-frame clones, some missing. The sample lists 70,000 to 95,000 clones; around 32% were seen once. Sequenced: stem cell memory CD4+ T cells from blood. These receptors were collected from a woman in her late teens or twenties in good health. Both conserved end residues are part of each CDR3. A D gene is named only where the DNA matches it firmly. Clone size is shown for a subset of rows, as once, few, many or a class of expanded clone.

d_call	clone_size	v_call	j_call	cdr3_aa	cdr3_nt
-	once	TRBV9	TRBJ2-5	CASSVGSRGETQYF	TGTGCCAGCAGCGTAGGCTCTAGGGGAGAGACCCAGTACTTC
-	-	TRBV18	TRBJ1-5	CASSPNGGAQPQHF	TGTGCCAGCTCACCAAATGGGGGGGCTCAGCCCCAGCATTTT
TRBD1	-	TRBV11-1	TRBJ1-1	CASSTSGGTEAFF	TGTGCCAGCAGCACCTCAGGGGGGACTGAAGCTTTCTTT
TRBD1	-	TRBV19	TRBJ2-5	CASRLTGGETQYF	TGTGCCAGTAGGCTGACAGGGGGAGAGACCCAGTACTTC
TRBD1	-	TRBV25-1	TRBJ2-1	CASSDPGQGFNEQFF	TGTGCCAGCAGTGACCCGGGACAGGGGTTTAATGAGCAGTTCTTC
TRBD2	-	TRBV4-1	TRBJ2-5	CASSQGLANWGKETQYF	TGCGCCAGCAGCCAAGGACTAGCCAATTGGGGTAAAGAGACCCAGTACTTC
TRBD2	few	TRBV29-1	TRBJ2-1	CSVEGLAGTSSYNEQFF	TGCAGCGTTGAAGGGCTAGCGGGGACCAGCTCCTACAATGAGCAGTTCTTC
-	few	TRBV7-2	TRBJ2-7	CASSSYWTASYEQYF	TGTGCCAGCAGCTCCTATTGGACAGCTTCCTACGAGCAGTACTTC
-	few	TRBV29-1	TRBJ1-1	CSVVGGTEAFF	TGCAGCGTTGTAGGCGGAACTGAAGCTTTCTTT
-	few	TRBV6-5	TRBJ1-1	CASRAGHSNTEAFF	TGTGCCAGCAGGGCAGGACACTCCAACACTGAAGCTTTCTTT
-	-	TRBV14	TRBJ2-7	CASSSRSYEQYF	TGTGCCAGCAGCTCCAGATCCTACGAGCAGTACTTC
-	few	TRBV7-9	TRBJ2-7	CASRSQGNEQYF	TGTGCCAGCAGATCACAGGGAAACGAGCAGTACTTC
TRBD1	-	TRBV2	TRBJ1-5	CASSAIPGGSYQPQHF	TGTGCCAGCAGTGCCATTCCAGGGGGAAGTTATCAGCCCCAGCATTTT
TRBD2	-	TRBV5-4	TRBJ2-3	CASRAGGLSTDTQYF	TGTGCCAGCAGGGCGGGGGGCCTAAGCACAGATACGCAGTATTTT
TRBD1	few	TRBV27	TRBJ1-6	CASSLDRSNSPLHF	TGTGCCAGCAGTTTGGACAGGAGTAATTCACCCCTCCACTTT
TRBD1	few	TRBV28	TRBJ2-7	CASSLWKGQGSSYEQYF	TGTGCCAGCAGTTTATGGAAAGGACAGGGGTCCTCCTACGAGCAGTACTTC
-	-	TRBV2	TRBJ2-5	CASSVSGPTQGTQYF	TGTGCCAGCAGTGTTTCGGGCCCAACCCAGGGGACCCAGTACTTC
TRBD1	few	TRBV7-2	TRBJ2-3	CASSPPSTEDRGHTQYF	TGTGCCAGCAGCCCCCCCAGCACGGAGGACAGGGGACATACGCAGTATTTT
-	-	TRBV27	TRBJ1-2	CASSLKGPEHGYTF	TGTGCCAGCAGTTTAAAGGGGCCTGAACATGGCTACACCTTC
-	-	TRBV10-3	TRBJ1-1	CAISESAVGQRDTEAFF	TGTGCCATCAGTGAGTCAGCGGTCGGACAGCGCGACACTGAAGCTTTCTTT
-	-	TRBV7-2	TRBJ1-1	CASSFRLNTEAFF	TGTGCCAGCAGCTTTCGACTCAACACTGAAGCTTTCTTT
-	-	TRBV18	TRBJ2-3	CASSLLPLGPFHGTDTQYF	TGTGCCAGCTCACTCTTACCCCTGGGGCCCTTCCATGGCACAGATACGCAGTATTTT
-	-	TRBV11-3	TRBJ2-3	CASSSEYLTSSTDTQYF	TGTGCCAGCAGCTCCGAGTACCTAACGTCTAGCACAGATACGCAGTATTTT
-	-	TRBV6-5	TRBJ1-1	CASSYSKWANTEAFF	TGTGCCAGCAGTTACTCGAAGTGGGCGAACACTGAAGCTTTCTTT
TRBD2	few	TRBV18	TRBJ2-1	CASSPPGLAVYNEQFF	TGTGCCAGCTCACCTCCAGGACTAGCGGTGTACAATGAGCAGTTCTTC
-	-	TRBV5-4	TRBJ1-1	CASSLPGQLNTEAFF	TGTGCCAGCAGCCTCCCTGGGCAGTTGAACACTGAAGCTTTCTTT
-	-	TRBV7-3	TRBJ2-7	CASSLEGAPAAQYF	TGTGCCAGCAGCTTAGAAGGGGCTCCCGCTGCGCAGTACTTC
-	few	TRBV5-1	TRBJ2-5	CASSLSAGARETQYF	TGCGCCAGCAGCTTGTCAGCTGGGGCCCGAGAGACCCAGTACTTC
TRBD2	few	TRBV5-1	TRBJ2-3	CASSSGGPSTDTQYF	TGCGCCAGCAGCTCGGGGGGGCCGAGCACAGATACGCAGTATTTT